The present T cell receptor beta chain was sequenced within a study of blood T cell repertoires in COVID-19 (TCRdb year 2020). With regard to the full study: Samples covering the acute and convalescent phases of COVID-19 were provided by collaborators in the United States, Italy and Spain. The prospective study material was composed of cDNA or gDNA derived from T cells, B-cell-depleted T cells, or PBMCs. Subjects who had been exposed to COVID-19, were actively infected with it, or had recovered from it provided the deeply sampled blood TCRbeta repertoires that made up the dataset. The repertoires were released in a freely available public database meant as a resource for research on the immune response to SARS-CoV-2. The samples were drawn from two sources: the first 160 participants of the ongoing ImmuneRACE study, and 950 to 1,500 subjects contributed by 6 global collaborators. The sample metadata nearly always contained a de-identified subject ID, COVID-19 status, age in years and sex. Where available, HLA class I and class II types were taken from metadata supplied by the sample provider and were not determined by assay-based typing.

What the research found in general, with its limitations: The amount of clinical and demographic metadata varied by source and participant and was provided uncurated.

About this clone: Its antigen target is currently unknown. The record has no base qualities; no much larger clone is one base away.

Participants in the prospective study were enrolled through a virtual design, were aged roughly 18 to 100 years, and lived in approximately 25 United States geographic areas. To assign participants to cohorts, the prospective study relied on clinical history that participants themselves reported in a screening survey and a study questionnaire. For ImmuneRACE Cohort 3, a participant was defined as recovered based on two consecutive negative NP/OP PCR tests, clearance by a healthcare professional, or resolution of symptoms. In the prospective study, whole blood, serum and a nasopharyngeal or oropharyngeal swab were collected from each participant by mobile phlebotomists. Participants in the prospective study had the option to provide additional blood draws and questionnaires over an approximately two-month period. Before DNA extraction, blood samples from the prospective study were shipped at room temperature or frozen.

TCRbeta CDR3 regions were amplified from genomic DNA using the immunoSEQ Assay, a bias-controlled multiplex PCR. The original methods were these. Nucleated cell counts per sample were estimated from amplification of reference gene primers within the assay. To quantify the absolute abundance of each unique TCRbeta CDR3 rearrangement, sequence reads were collapsed and filtered. For each sample, productive Simpson clonality was calculated as the square root of Simpson's diversity index across productive rearrangements. Sourced from immuneACCESS, this table was stored by TCRdb with only in-frame sequences that have V and J called. A share of the clones is absent; for the studies checked, an unresolved V gene accounts for under half, and the remainder has no known explanation. D and trimming come from the DNA, and the V and J calls and clone size come from that table. The sample records some 400,000 clones, 87% of which are singletons. The ten most abundant clones make up about 1.5% of the sample.

V is shortened by 7 bases, J by 7 bases, and the region joining them spans 22 bases. Sequences SNHLY (CDR1) and FYNNEI (CDR2) are obtained from the germline V gene. The CDR3, cysteine through phenylalanine, is 15 amino acids long. This entry keeps only the CDR3 DNA: 45 bases, framed from base 1. Sequences were obtained from PBMCs or T cells enriched from blood (not recorded which). The clonotype comes from a young man who had recovered from COVID-19. The V and J segments used are TRBV2 and TRBJ1-1; possibly the D gene is TRBD1, per 6 matching bases. The nucleotide sequence reads as follows: TGTGCCAGCATTACCACAGGGTTCCTTCTACTTGAAGCTTTCTTT. Its protein product is CASITTGFLLLEAFF.